Below are 26 T cell receptor beta chains sequenced from a single sample in a study of T cells in Graves' hyperthyroidism and ophthalmopathy. TCR beta CDR3 regions were amplified from RNA. The study used the HTBI primer set for a first-round RT-PCR of the TCR CDR3. TCRdb processed the multiplex PCR reads anew with MiXCR; each CDR3 protein has one entry. The sample includes hundreds of thousands of distinct CDR3 sequences, 15% to 20% of them seen just once. Sequencing was carried out using blood. Every receptor here comes from a man aged 35 to 55 with Graves' ophthalmopathy.

This clonotype was counted only a few times. The chain is built from TRBV19 and TRBJ1-1; 7 bases align to TRBD1. The V gene's germline CDR1 is LNHDA and CDR2 SQIVND (reference sequence). The CDR3 length is 14 residues. V trimming: 5 bases; J trimming: 5 bases; junction bases outside the gene matches: 8. The CDR3 DNA reads as TGTGCCAGTAGTGTTACAGGGGTTGGGACTGAAGCTTTCTTT. Protein product: CASSVTGVGTEAFF.

Written as DNA, the CDR3 is TGCAGTGCTAGATGGGGGGAGACCCAGTACTTC. Translating it yields CSARWGETQYF. This chain joins TRBV20-1 and TRBJ2-5, with D perhaps assigned TRBD1 or TRBD2 (5 bases each). Trimming shortened V by 2 bases and J by 5 bases, and 6 bases separated the two germline ends. The CDR3 has 11 amino acids. Looked up from germline, CDR1 is DFQATT and CDR2 is SNEGSKA (reference sequence).

The chain joins TRBV7-9 to TRBJ2-7; maybe TRBD2 (5 bases). The CDR3 spans 14 residues. Per the germline V gene, CDR1 is SEHNR and CDR2 is FQNEAQ (reference sequence). Trimming shortened V by 5 bases and J by 3 bases, and 14 bases separated the two germline ends. CDR3 sequence: CASSRRARGYEQYF. Written as DNA, the CDR3 is TGTGCCAGCAGCCGACGGGCTCGGGGCTACGAGCAGTACTTC.

This chain links TRBV6-2 or TRBV6-3 with TRBJ1-4; weak D call: TRBD1 (5 bases). CDR3 length: 14 amino acids. V lost 5 bases to trimming and J lost 8 bases, with 15 bases between them. Germline values: CDR1 MNHEY, CDR2 SVGEGT. CDR3 DNA sequence: TGTGCCAGCAGTCCCCCAGGGTTGGAGGAAAAACTGTTTTTT. It codes for CASSPPGLEEKLFF.

The rearrangement uses TRBV19 and TRBJ1-6; D might be TRBD1 (5 bases). CDR1 is LNHDA, CDR2 SQIVND, per germline (reference sequence). The CDR3 runs 13 residues. The germline V and J ends were trimmed by 2 bases and 7 bases, with 6 bases remaining between them. CDR3 region: CASSIRGNSPLHF. CDR3 bases: TGTGCCAGTAGTATACGGGGGAATTCACCCCTCCACTTT.

This clonotype has a count of ten or more. The J gene is TRBJ2-1, the V gene TRBV18; no firm D call. V was cut by 0 bases and J by 0 bases, with 3 bases left in between. CDR1 is KGHSH and CDR2 is LQKENI in the germline V gene. The CDR3 has 14 amino acids. DNA of the CDR3: TGTGCCAGCTCACCACCCGCCTCCTACAATGAGCAGTTCTTC. Protein: CASSPPASYNEQFF.

This clonotype showed up just a few times. This rearrangement joins TRBV2 to TRBJ2-7; D is unclear. Looked up from germline, CDR1 is SNHLY and CDR2 is FYNNEI. With 7 bases removed from V and 3 bases from J, the gap between germline ends came to 13 bases. The CDR3 sequence is 13 residues long. In DNA, the CDR3 is TGTGCCAGCACCACCCGGGCCAGCTACGAGCAGTACTTC. It is translated as CASTTRASYEQYF.

In regard to this clonotype: This may be a read error: a much more frequent sequence differs by one nucleotide. This rearrangement joins TRBV20-1 to TRBJ2-5; TRBD1 or TRBD2 may be the D gene (5 bases each). The germline gives CDR1 DFQATT, CDR2 SNEGSKA (reference sequence). The CDR3 extends over 12 amino acids. CDR3 sequence: CNAEDWGETQYF. The CDR3 nucleotides are TGCAATGCTGAGGACTGGGGGGAGACCCAGTACTTC.

This clonotype was seen repeatedly, ten times or more. This sequence joins TRBV12-3 or TRBV12-4 and TRBJ2-7; a weak D match, TRBD2 (5 bases). Trimming took off 3 bases at V and 0 bases at J, with 9 bases between the two ends. This CDR3 comprises 14 residues. The CDR3 loop is CASSLRRASYEQYF. The DNA for the CDR3 is TGTGCCAGCAGTTTGAGGCGGGCCTCCTACGAGCAGTACTTC.

The sample holds a few counts of this clonotype. This chain links TRBV9 with TRBJ1-6; TRBD1 is a possible D gene (6 bases). Germline lookup yields CDR1 SGDLS and CDR2 YYNGEE. The V end was cut by 3 bases, the J end by 7 bases, with 17 bases between. The CDR3 runs to 16 residues. The CDR3 sequence: CASSALQGGENSPLHF. As DNA, the CDR3 is TGTGCCAGCAGCGCCCTACAGGGAGGGGAGAATTCACCCCTCCACTTT.

On this clonotype itself: Germline and junction disagree at one end, which may indicate a read error. The chain employs TRBV2 and TRBJ1-2; D is ambiguous. The CDR3 is made up of 15 amino acids. Germline V gives CDR1 SNHLY, CDR2 FYNNEI. CDR3 amino acids: CASREGGKGHYGYTF. The DNA of the CDR3 is TGTGCCAGCCGTGAGGGAGGGAAGGGCCACTATGGCTACACCTTC. Looking up the rest from reference TRBV2 and TRBJ1-2 gives the full variable domain: EPEVTQTPSHQVTQMGQEVILRCVPISNHLYFYWYRQILGQKVEFLVSFYNNEISEKSEIFDDQFSVERPDGSNFTLKIRSTKLEDSAMYFCASREGGKGHYGYTFGSGTRLTVV.

This chain connects TRBV7-3 to TRBJ2-2, with a weak D call TRBD1 (6 bases). V was trimmed by 3 bases and J by 7 bases, leaving 15 bases between them. Germline values: CDR1 SGHTA, CDR2 FQGTGA. The CDR3 extends over 15 amino acids. This chain's CDR3 is CASSFTAQGFGELFF. CDR3 in DNA: TGTGCCAGCAGCTTTACCGCACAGGGCTTCGGGGAGCTGTTTTTT.

This clonotype was detected ten times or more. J is TRBJ2-7 and V is TRBV11-2; the match to TRBD1 covers 10 bases. Germline V gene lookup returns CDR1 SGHAT and CDR2 FQNNGV. The J segment lost 8 bases and the V segment lost 1 base, leaving 5 bases of the junction unmatched. This CDR3 is built from 14 residues. The CDR3, as DNA: TGTGCCAGCAGCTTAGGACAGGGGGCTGGTAAGCAGTACTTC. This encodes CASSLGQGAGKQYF.

This clonotype showed up just a few times. The CDR3 is CASSDGAVETYNEQFF. CDR3 sequence (DNA): TGTGCCAGCAGTGACGGGGCGGTGGAGACCTACAATGAGCAGTTCTTC. This chain links TRBV27 with TRBJ2-1, with D perhaps matching TRBD1 or TRBD2 (5 bases each). V was pared by 5 bases and J by 2 bases, with 16 bases between. This CDR3 is 16 amino acids long. Germline CDR1 is MNHEY and CDR2 is SMNVEV (reference sequence).

The CDR3 nucleotides read TGTGCCAGCAGTTTTCCGGGGACAGGGGGTGAAAAACTGTTTTTT. Residues: CASSFPGTGGEKLFF. This rearrangement joins TRBV28 to TRBJ1-4, with TRBD1 matching 11 bases. Germline V gene sequence: CDR1 MDHEN, CDR2 SYDVKM. V gave up 3 bases and J gave up 7 bases; unmatched junction bases: 4. This CDR3 has 15 residues. Combining the CDR3 with reference TRBV28 and TRBJ1-4 gives the whole variable domain DVKVTQSSRYLVKRTGEKVFLECVQDMDHENMFWYRQDPGLGLRLIYFSYDVKMKEKGDIPEGYSVSREKKERFSLILESASTNQTSMYLCASSFPGTGGEKLFFGSGTQLSVL.

The chain combines TRBV9 with TRBJ1-2; D remains ambiguous. Germline CDR1 is SGDLS and CDR2 is YYNGEE. The CDR3 runs to 14 residues. Trimming shortened V by 0 bases and J by 4 bases, and 10 bases separated the two germline ends. Here the CDR3 reads CASSVANSGYGYTF. In DNA, the CDR3 is TGTGCCAGCAGCGTAGCAAACAGTGGCTATGGCTACACCTTC.

This clonotype occurred a few times. The rearrangement links TRBV7-8 to TRBJ2-2; D gene ambiguous. Trimming left V 2 bases short and J 7 bases short, with 11 bases between. Germline V gene data show CDR1 as SGHVS and CDR2 as FQNEAQ. This CDR3 region has 14 residues. The CDR3 bases are TGTGCCAGCAGCTTACTCCTCCAAAACGGGGAGCTGTTTTTT. It specifies CASSLLLQNGELFF.

Many counts were recorded for this clonotype. The rearrangement uses TRBV3-1 and TRBJ2-2; TRBD2 agrees at 7 bases. Germline loops: CDR1 LGHDT, CDR2 YNNKEL (reference sequence). The CDR3 loop spans 14 amino acids. Trimming at V came to 0 bases and at J to 9 bases, leaving 4 bases not matched to a gene. CDR3 nucleotide sequence: TGTGCCAGCAGCCAAGATTCGACTAGCAGGGAGCTGTTTTTT. As protein: CASSQDSTSRELFF. The full variable domain, in which reference TRBV3-1 and TRBJ2-2 provide the parts outside the CDR3, is DTAVSQTPKYLVTQMGNDKSIKCEQNLGHDTMYWYKQDSKKFLKIMFSYNNKELIINETVPNRFSPKSPDKAHLNLHINSLELGDSAVYFCASSQDSTSRELFFGEGSRLTVL.

The CDR3 nucleotides are TGCAGTGCTAGAGACCCGAGTCACCGGGACTTTGAAGCTTTCTTT. Protein product: CSARDPSHRDFEAFF. The V and J genes are TRBV20-1 and TRBJ1-1, with a weak D call TRBD1 (5 bases). Germline CDR1 reads DFQATT; CDR2 reads SNEGSKA (reference sequence). The V end lost 0 bases, the J end lost 7 bases, and 18 bases lay between the germline ends. The CDR3 has 15 residues.

The chain uses TRBV9 and TRBJ2-3; D may be TRBD2 (6 bases). Trimming took 0 bases from V and 6 from J, leaving 14 bases between them. This CDR3 has 15 amino acids. Germline CDR1 is SGDLS and CDR2 is YYNGEE. CDR3 in amino acids: CASSVVGWEEDTQYF. The CDR3 nucleotides are TGTGCCAGCAGCGTAGTTGGTTGGGAGGAGGATACGCAGTATTTT.

This clonotype was seen repeatedly, ten times or more. This chain links TRBV6-1 with TRBJ2-1; D is ambiguous. Looked up from germline, CDR1 is MNHNS and CDR2 is SASEGT. V was pared by 3 bases and J by 5 bases, with 20 bases between. The CDR3 sequence is 17 residues long. CDR3 residues: CASSDAVRPRNNNEQFF. Written as DNA, the CDR3 is TGTGCCAGCAGTGACGCGGTACGGCCAAGAAATAACAATGAGCAGTTCTTC.

This clonotype has a handful of counts. V and J are TRBV7-6 and TRBJ2-7; 10 positions match TRBD2. The CDR3 contains 15 residues. Germline CDR1 is SGHVS and CDR2 is FNYEAQ. Germline trimming cut 4 bases from V and 3 bases from J; bases unmatched to any gene: 6. CDR3 loop: CASSSLAGALYEQYF. DNA of the CDR3: TGTGCCAGCAGCTCTCTAGCGGGGGCCCTCTACGAGCAGTACTTC.

The chain is built from TRBV6-2 or TRBV6-3 and TRBJ1-2, with TRBD1 matching 8 bases. This CDR3 is built from 12 residues. V trimming: 7 bases; J trimming: 5 bases; junction bases outside the gene matches: 3. The germline V gene encodes CDR1 MNHEY and CDR2 SVGEGT. This chain's CDR3 is CASTRTGYGYTF. The CDR3 nucleotides read TGTGCCAGCACCCGGACAGGGTATGGCTACACCTTC.

This clonotype was detected many times. J is TRBJ1-2 and V is TRBV11-2, with a possible D match to TRBD1 (6 bases). Germline V gene data show CDR1 as SGHAT and CDR2 as FQNNGV. There are 14 residues in the CDR3. Trimming left V 1 base short and J 6 bases short, with 12 bases between. This CDR3 is CASSLVTGRNGYTF. The CDR3 DNA follows: TGTGCCAGCAGCTTAGTCACAGGGCGGAATGGCTACACCTTC.

This clonotype came up a few times. V is TRBV5-1 and J is TRBJ1-1; D may be TRBD1 (6 bases). CDR3 length: 16 amino acids. Trimming removed 3 bases at V and 0 bases at J, with 15 bases between. CDR1 SGHRS and CDR2 YFSETQ come from the germline V gene. CDR3 DNA: TGCGCCAGCAGCTCAAATGAGGGGGGCTTGAACACTGAAGCTTTCTTT. Its translation: CASSSNEGGLNTEAFF.

This clonotype was seen a few times. The chain carries TRBV7-9 and TRBJ2-1; TRBD2 matches 9 bases. This CDR3 has 17 residues. Per germline, CDR1 SEHNR and CDR2 FQNEAQ (reference sequence). Trimming at V came to 4 bases and at J to 2 bases, leaving 9 bases not matched to a gene. The CDR3 is CASSSEASGAPYNEQFF. The CDR3 DNA sequence: TGTGCCAGCAGCTCAGAGGCTAGCGGGGCTCCCTACAATGAGCAGTTCTTC. Full variable domain (outside the CDR3, taken from reference TRBV7-9 and TRBJ2-1): DTGVSQNPRHKITKRGQNVTFRCDPISEHNRLYWYRQTLGQGPEFLTYFQNEAQLEKSRLLSDRFSAERPKGSFSTLEIQRTEQGDSAMYLCASSSEASGAPYNEQFFGPGTRLTVL.